Listed below are T cell receptor beta chains from one sample, sequenced in a study of CD8 T cells in Susac syndrome. TCRdb ran MiXCR on the immunoSEQ multiplex PCR reads and lists one entry per CDR3 protein. This table holds approximately 190,000 distinct CDR3 sequences, roughly 90% found once. The sample taken for sequencing was CD4+ T cells from PBMCs. The source of these receptors is a human donor with Susac syndrome. Each CDR3 is given with its conserved first and last residue. The order of the fields is clone size, J gene, V gene, D gene, CDR3 protein, CDR3 DNA. A D gene is named only where the DNA matches it firmly. Not all rows give a size; the values are once, few, many and, for expanded clones, a class.

>.|TRBJ2-2|TRBV7-3|.
CASSLSSGPRTGELFF
TGTGCCAGCAGCTTATCTTCAGGGCCGCGGACCGGGGAGCTGTTTTTT
>once|TRBJ2-7|TRBV7-9|TRBD2
CASSSLGTSGSSYEQYF
TGTGCCAGCAGCTCACTTGGGACTAGCGGGAGTTCCTACGAGCAGTACTTC
>once|TRBJ2-3|TRBV18|.
CASSPQPGPRTDTQYF
TGTGCCAGCTCACCACAACCAGGCCCGAGGACAGATACGCAGTATTTT
>.|TRBJ1-5|TRBV28|TRBD1
CASSFRTGGNQPQHF
TGTGCCAGCAGTTTTCGGACAGGGGGAAATCAGCCCCAGCATTTT
>.|TRBJ2-3|TRBV20-1|.
CSASRRGDTQYF
TGCAGTGCTAGCCGCAGGGGAGATACGCAGTATTTT
>.|TRBJ2-3|TRBV20-1|TRBD2
CSAPPTSGGTDTQYF
TGCAGTGCTCCGCCAACTAGCGGGGGAACAGATACGCAGTATTTT
>.|TRBJ2-2|TRBV2|.
CASSPQQGLTGELFF
TGTGCCAGCAGCCCTCAACAGGGCCTCACCGGGGAGCTGTTTTTT
>.|TRBJ1-6|TRBV30|.
CAWTWTDYNSPLHF
TGTGCCTGGACCTGGACAGACTATAATTCACCCCTCCACTTT
>.|TRBJ2-7|TRBV20-1|TRBD2
CSARDYSGGFYEQYF
TGCAGTGCTAGAGATTATAGCGGGGGGTTCTACGAGCAGTACTTC
>.|TRBJ1-1|TRBV4-1|.
CASSQDPYGQVKPEAFF
TGCGCCAGCAGCCAAGACCCCTACGGACAAGTCAAACCTGAAGCTTTCTTT
>few|TRBJ1-1|TRBV9|.
CASSVGTNTEAFF
TGTGCCAGCAGCGTTGGGACAAACACTGAAGCTTTCTTT
>.|TRBJ2-7|TRBV5-6|TRBD1
CASNHRGNDEQYF
TGTGCCAGCAACCACAGGGGCAACGACGAGCAGTACTTC
>few|TRBJ2-1|TRBV4-1|TRBD2
CASSLGGLAGVDEQFF
TGCGCCAGCAGCCTCGGGGGACTAGCGGGGGTCGATGAGCAGTTCTTC
>.|TRBJ2-5|TRBV4-2|.
CASSRTKQGGETQYF
TGTGCCAGCAGCCGGACGAAACAGGGAGGAGAGACCCAGTACTTC
>.|TRBJ2-1|TRBV7-9|TRBD1
CASSPYGTVYNEQFF
TGTGCCAGCAGCCCATACGGGACAGTTTACAATGAGCAGTTCTTC
>.|TRBJ1-2|TRBV20-1|.
CSARSSANYGYTF
TGCAGTGCTAGAAGCAGTGCTAACTATGGCTACACCTTC
>.|TRBJ2-7|TRBV7-9|.
CASSLAGGGYEQYF
TGTGCCAGCAGCTTAGCTGGGGGCGGCTACGAGCAGTACTTC
>.|TRBJ2-4|TRBV20-1|.
CSASPGGRSGIQYF
TGCAGTGCTAGCCCCGGGGGGCGGAGTGGCATTCAGTACTTC
>.|TRBJ2-5|TRBV9|TRBD1
CASSSDRVYQGTQYF
TGTGCCAGCAGCTCTGACAGGGTGTATCAAGGGACCCAGTACTTC
>.|TRBJ1-2|TRBV6-6|.
CASKATGTGDYGYTF
TGTGCCAGCAAGGCGACGGGGACTGGAGACTATGGCTACACCTTC
>.|TRBJ1-6|TRBV7-9|TRBD1
CASSWGQMYNSPLHF
TGTGCCAGCAGCTGGGGACAGATGTATAATTCACCCCTCCACTTT
>.|TRBJ2-1|TRBV2|TRBD1
CASKLGTGINEQFF
TGTGCCAGCAAACTCGGGACAGGGATCAATGAGCAGTTCTTC
>.|TRBJ2-1|TRBV29-1|.
CSVKIARLNEQFF
TGCAGCGTCAAAATCGCCCGTTTGAATGAGCAGTTCTTC
>.|TRBJ1-5|TRBV12-3/TRBV12-4|.
CASSRLDQPQHF
TGTGCCAGCTCTCGGTTGGATCAGCCCCAGCATTTT
>.|TRBJ2-7|TRBV20-1|.
CSARDHLSYEQYF
TGCAGTGCTAGAGATCATCTATCCTACGAGCAGTACTTC
>.|TRBJ2-7|TRBV3-1|.
CASSHRDLPEQYF
TGTGCCAGCAGCCACCGGGACCTCCCCGAGCAGTACTTC
>.|TRBJ1-1|TRBV21-1|.
CASSKKTGGELNTEAFF
TGTGCCAGCAGCAAAAAGACAGGGGGCGAACTTAACACTGAAGCTTTCTTT
>.|TRBJ2-1|TRBV27|.
CASSLGGETYNEQFF
TGTGCCAGCAGTTTAGGAGGGGAAACCTACAATGAGCAGTTCTTC
>.|TRBJ1-2|TRBV7-9|.
CASSQTIEGYTF
TGTGCCAGCAGCCAGACGATCGAGGGCTACACCTTC
>.|TRBJ2-1|TRBV20-1|.
CSASSAHRPYNEQFF
TGCAGTGCCTCTAGCGCCCATCGCCCCTACAATGAGCAGTTCTTC
>.|TRBJ1-5|TRBV28|TRBD1
CASSTRQGSKKPQHF
TGTGCCAGCAGTACCCGACAGGGGAGTAAGAAGCCCCAGCATTTT
>.|TRBJ2-5|TRBV28|.
CASRPASEQETQYF
TGTGCCAGCAGACCCGCTAGCGAACAAGAGACCCAGTACTTC
>.|TRBJ1-2|TRBV20-1|.
CSATDVGSGYGYTF
TGCAGTGCCACCGATGTAGGCTCAGGCTATGGCTACACCTTC
>.|TRBJ2-7|TRBV20-1|TRBD2
CSARDSGRVYEQYF
TGCAGTGCTAGAGACAGCGGGAGGGTTTACGAGCAGTACTTC
>.|TRBJ1-4|TRBV5-6|.
CASSLVPSLNEKLFF
TGTGCCAGCAGCTTGGTACCCAGCTTAAATGAAAAACTGTTTTTT
>.|TRBJ2-5|TRBV3-1|.
CASSQTFSGDEETQYF
TGTGCCAGCAGCCAAACGTTTAGCGGAGATGAAGAGACCCAGTACTTC
>.|TRBJ1-4|TRBV3-1|.
CASSPYLEATNEKLFF
TGTGCCAGCAGCCCCTATTTGGAGGCAACTAATGAAAAACTGTTTTTT
>.|TRBJ1-1|TRBV12-3/TRBV12-4|TRBD1
CASSPYRGLEAFF
TGTGCCAGCAGTCCCTACAGGGGGCTTGAAGCTTTCTTT
>once|TRBJ1-1|TRBV19|TRBD1
CASSILDRDFTEAFF
TGTGCCAGTAGTATCCTGGACAGGGACTTCACTGAAGCTTTCTTT
>.|TRBJ2-7|TRBV3-1|.
CASSQYPSTYEQYF
TGTGCCAGCAGCCAATACCCTTCAACCTACGAGCAGTACTTC
>.|TRBJ2-3|TRBV4-2|.
CASSQVESTDTQYF
TGTGCCAGCAGCCAAGTAGAGAGCACAGATACGCAGTATTTT
>.|TRBJ2-4|TRBV10-3|TRBD1
CAISRAGTGENIQYF
TGTGCCATCAGTCGCGCCGGGACAGGGGAAAACATTCAGTACTTC
>.|TRBJ2-1|TRBV29-1|.
CSVEIRGKFNEQFF
TGCAGCGTTGAAATCAGGGGCAAGTTCAATGAGCAGTTCTTC